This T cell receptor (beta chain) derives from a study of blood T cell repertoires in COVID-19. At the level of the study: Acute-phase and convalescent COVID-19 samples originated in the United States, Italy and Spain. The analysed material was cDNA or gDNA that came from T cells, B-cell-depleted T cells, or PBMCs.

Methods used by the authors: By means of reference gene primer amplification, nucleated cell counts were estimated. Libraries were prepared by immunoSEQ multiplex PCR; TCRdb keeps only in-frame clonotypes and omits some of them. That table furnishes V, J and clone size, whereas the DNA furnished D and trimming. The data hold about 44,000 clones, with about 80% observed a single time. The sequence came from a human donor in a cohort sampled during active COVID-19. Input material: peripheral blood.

The CDR3 DNA sequence: TGTGCCAGCAGTGGGGCAGACAACACCGGGGAGCTGTTTTTT. Its translation is CASSGADNTGELFF. The chain has TRBV2 and TRBJ2-2; D is ambiguous. The CDR3 totals 14 residues. Trimming pared 4 bases from V and 2 bases from J, leaving 8 bases between. CDR1 SNHLY and CDR2 FYNNEI come from the germline V gene.